A selection of T cell receptor beta chains follows, all from one sample in a study of blood T cells in healthy people across ages. TCRdb reprocessed the 5' RACE reads via MiXCR and lists one record per CDR3 protein. Among approximately 1,700,000 distinct CDR3 sequences, about two fifths were seen once, and the ten largest hold roughly 23%. The sequenced sample was blood. These receptors came from a human donor in good health. Both conserved end residues are part of each CDR3. Fields, in order: J gene, clone size, V gene, CDR3 length, D gene, CDR3 DNA, CDR3 protein. A D gene is named only where the DNA matches it firmly. Size values are once, few and many counts, or a class for expanded clones, and some rows have none.

j_gene: TRBJ1-4; abundance: few; v_gene: TRBV2; len: 14; d_gene: -; CDR3nt: TGTGCCAGCAGTGATCGAAGGGAGGGCGAAAAACTGTTTTTT; CDR3aa: CASSDRREGEKLFF
j_gene: TRBJ2-3; abundance: once; v_gene: TRBV20-1; len: 15; d_gene: TRBD1; CDR3nt: TGCAGTGCTAAACCGGGACAGGGGACCACAGATACGCAGTATTTT; CDR3aa: CSAKPGQGTTDTQYF
j_gene: TRBJ1-6; abundance: -; v_gene: TRBV20-1; len: 14; d_gene: -; CDR3nt: TGCAGTGCTAGAGAAAGTAGCACGTTTGCACCCCTCCACTTT; CDR3aa: CSARESSTFAPLHF
j_gene: TRBJ2-6; abundance: few; v_gene: TRBV4-1; len: 15; d_gene: -; CDR3nt: TGCGCCAGCAGCCAAACGCTTGAGGGGGCCAACGTCCTGACTTTC; CDR3aa: CASSQTLEGANVLTF
j_gene: TRBJ2-5; abundance: -; v_gene: TRBV7-2; len: 13; d_gene: -; CDR3nt: TGTGCCAGCAGCTTTGCAGGGGCAGAGACCCAGTACTTC; CDR3aa: CASSFAGAETQYF
j_gene: TRBJ1-1; abundance: -; v_gene: TRBV20-1; len: 13; d_gene: TRBD1; CDR3nt: TGCAGTTCTACCGGACAGGGGGAGACTGGAGCTTTCTTT; CDR3aa: CSSTGQGETGAFF
j_gene: TRBJ2-3; abundance: few; v_gene: TRBV10-3; len: 15; d_gene: TRBD1; CDR3nt: TGTGCCATCAGTCCAAGCCCGGACAGGGGAGATACGCAGTATTTT; CDR3aa: CAISPSPDRGDTQYF
j_gene: TRBJ2-1; abundance: -; v_gene: TRBV19; len: 14; d_gene: -; CDR3nt: TGTGCCAGTAGTATGATGGACTCCTACAATGAGCAGTTCTTC; CDR3aa: CASSMMDSYNEQFF
j_gene: TRBJ1-1; abundance: few; v_gene: TRBV2; len: 17; d_gene: -; CDR3nt: TGTGCCAGCAGTGTTGATTTTCTCCCCCCGGTGAACACTGAAGCTTTCTTT; CDR3aa: CASSVDFLPPVNTEAFF
j_gene: TRBJ2-7; abundance: few; v_gene: TRBV20-1; len: 15; d_gene: -; CDR3nt: TGCAGTGCTAGATGGTCCCGGACTCCCCCCTACGAGCAGTACTTC; CDR3aa: CSARWSRTPPYEQYF
j_gene: TRBJ2-3; abundance: many; v_gene: TRBV10-2; len: 15; d_gene: -; CDR3nt: TGCGCCAGCAGTGAAGGTCCGAGTAGCACAGATACGCAGTATTTT; CDR3aa: CASSEGPSSTDTQYF
j_gene: TRBJ1-2; abundance: few; v_gene: TRBV11-3; len: 16; d_gene: TRBD1; CDR3nt: TGTGCCAGCAGCCCAAGGACAGGGGGCGTCGAGTATGGCTACACCTTC; CDR3aa: CASSPRTGGVEYGYTF
j_gene: TRBJ2-5; abundance: -; v_gene: TRBV4-1; len: 16; d_gene: TRBD2; CDR3nt: TGCGCCAGCAGCCACCTACTAGCGGGGGACCAAGGGACCCAGTACTTC; CDR3aa: CASSHLLAGDQGTQYF
j_gene: TRBJ2-3; abundance: -; v_gene: TRBV5-1; len: 16; d_gene: TRBD2; CDR3nt: TGCGCCAGCAGCTTGGCCTTCCTCAGCGGGGCGGATACGCAGTATTTT; CDR3aa: CASSLAFLSGADTQYF
j_gene: TRBJ1-5; abundance: -; v_gene: TRBV21-1; len: 16; d_gene: -; CDR3nt: TGTGCCAGCAGCAAAGGGGACAGGGATAGCAATCAGCCCCAGCATTTT; CDR3aa: CASSKGDRDSNQPQHF
j_gene: TRBJ2-5; abundance: -; v_gene: TRBV10-3; len: 15; d_gene: -; CDR3nt: TGTGCCATCAGTGAGTCGAAGGGGTACCAAGAGACCCAGTACTTC; CDR3aa: CAISESKGYQETQYF
j_gene: TRBJ1-1; abundance: few; v_gene: TRBV4-3; len: 16; d_gene: TRBD1; CDR3nt: TGCGCCAGCACCCCGGGGCCAGGGGGCTTAGACACTGAAGCTTTCTTT; CDR3aa: CASTPGPGGLDTEAFF
j_gene: TRBJ2-3; abundance: few; v_gene: TRBV25-1; len: 13; d_gene: TRBD1; CDR3nt: TGTGCCTCGGGACAGGGGGCCGCAGATACGCAGTATTTT; CDR3aa: CASGQGAADTQYF
j_gene: TRBJ2-7; abundance: few; v_gene: TRBV4-3; len: 15; d_gene: -; CDR3nt: TGCGCCAGCAGCCAACGCCAGGGATTGACCTACGAGCAGTACTTC; CDR3aa: CASSQRQGLTYEQYF
j_gene: TRBJ2-1; abundance: -; v_gene: TRBV7-2; len: 15; d_gene: -; CDR3nt: TGTGCCAGCAGCTTAGGATTGGAGAGGCTGAATGAGCAGTTCTTC; CDR3aa: CASSLGLERLNEQFF
j_gene: TRBJ2-1; abundance: -; v_gene: TRBV21-1; len: 12; d_gene: -; CDR3nt: TGTGCCAGCAGCGAACAGTTGAATGAGCAGTTCTTC; CDR3aa: CASSEQLNEQFF
j_gene: TRBJ2-3; abundance: -; v_gene: TRBV20-1; len: 16; d_gene: -; CDR3nt: TGCAGTGCTAGAGAGGGGACTTCTCTAGGCACAGATACGCAGTATTTT; CDR3aa: CSAREGTSLGTDTQYF